These T cell receptor beta chains were read from a single sample in a study of cytomegalovirus exposure and HLA in healthy donors. Produced via immunoSEQ multiplex PCR; TCRdb's table is partial and in-frame only. The data show some 90,000 clones, just under 80% seen once. The sample consisted of PBMCs. The receptors were gathered from a male donor in good health and CMV-seropositive. CDR3s include the opening cysteine and the closing phenylalanine or tryptophan. D genes are given only for firm matches. Rows may omit the clone size; those that give it use once, few, many or a size class.

TRBV2	-	TRBJ1-4	once	CASRPARWSNEKLFF	TGTGCCAGCAGACCCGCGCGGTGGTCTAATGAAAAACTGTTTTTT
TRBV18	TRBD1	TRBJ1-1	-	CASSPRTGENTEAFF	TGTGCCAGCTCACCCCGGACAGGAGAGAACACTGAAGCTTTCTTT
TRBV6-1	TRBD2	TRBJ2-5	-	CASSLGLAGQETQYF	TGTGCCAGCAGTTTAGGACTAGCGGGACAAGAGACCCAGTACTTC
TRBV28	TRBD2	TRBJ2-3	-	CASSTLAGDTQYF	TGTGCCAGCAGTACGCTAGCGGGCGATACGCAGTATTTT
TRBV18	TRBD2	TRBJ2-7	-	CASSPSGVSSYEQYF	TGTGCCAGCTCCCCAAGCGGGGTAAGCTCCTACGAGCAGTACTTC
TRBV19	TRBD1	TRBJ1-1	few	CASRSGGMNTEAFF	TGTGCCAGTAGGTCAGGGGGGATGAACACTGAAGCTTTCTTT
TRBV9	TRBD1	TRBJ1-2	once	CASSVNDRGVSNYGYTF	TGTGCCAGCAGCGTTAACGACAGGGGCGTATCTAACTATGGCTACACCTTC
TRBV7-3	-	TRBJ1-2	-	CASSLGSGGVYGYTF	TGTGCCAGCAGCTTAGGATCGGGGGGGGTCTATGGCTACACCTTC
TRBV29-1	-	TRBJ1-2	-	CSVTGAGDYGYTF	TGCAGCGTGACAGGTGCTGGGGACTATGGCTACACCTTC
TRBV7-9	-	TRBJ2-1	once	CASSTAGATYNEQFF	TGTGCCAGCAGCACCGCGGGGGCAACCTACAATGAGCAGTTCTTC
TRBV19	-	TRBJ2-5	-	CASSEGAGRGMLKETQYF	TGTGCCAGTAGTGAAGGTGCGGGTCGTGGGATGCTAAAGGAGACCCAGTACTTC
TRBV15	TRBD2	TRBJ2-7	-	CATSRVVGGGRYEQYF	TGTGCCACCAGCAGAGTAGTTGGCGGGGGTAGGTACGAGCAGTACTTC
TRBV15	-	TRBJ2-5	-	CATSRDRGQETQYF	TGTGCCACCAGCAGAGATAGGGGGCAAGAGACCCAGTACTTC
TRBV29-1	-	TRBJ1-2	once	CSVLQENYGYTF	TGCAGCGTATTACAGGAAAACTATGGCTACACCTTC
TRBV19	TRBD1	TRBJ1-6	-	CASSSSTGVYNSPLHF	TGTGCCAGTAGTTCCTCGACAGGGGTTTATAATTCACCCCTCCACTTT
TRBV25-1	TRBD1	TRBJ1-6	few	CASSGGQGMAPLHF	TGTGCCAGCAGTGGTGGACAGGGGATGGCACCCCTCCACTTT
TRBV4-1	-	TRBJ2-4	few	CASSHAQGVFNIQYF	TGCGCCAGCAGCCATGCTCAGGGTGTATTTAACATTCAGTACTTC
TRBV7-6	-	TRBJ2-7	-	CASSLAEAGEQYF	TGTGCCAGCAGCTTAGCGGAGGCGGGGGAGCAGTACTTC
TRBV4-1	TRBD2	TRBJ2-5	once	CASSQISGTSGSETQYF	TGCGCCAGCAGCCAAATCTCCGGGACTAGCGGGAGTGAGACCCAGTACTTC
TRBV5-1	-	TRBJ2-5	-	CASTWGEEETQYF	TGCGCCAGCACCTGGGGGGAGGAGGAGACCCAGTACTTC
TRBV2	TRBD1	TRBJ1-1	-	CASRGGQLNTEAFF	TGTGCCAGCAGGGGGGGACAGCTGAACACTGAAGCTTTCTTT
TRBV6-4	-	TRBJ1-5	few	CASRVGGRDSNQPQHF	TGTGCCAGCAGGGTCGGGGGAAGAGATAGCAATCAGCCCCAGCATTTT
TRBV4-1	-	TRBJ1-3	-	CASSQDTGSGNTIYF	TGCGCCAGCAGCCAGGATACAGGGTCTGGAAACACCATATATTTT
TRBV18	-	TRBJ2-5	-	CASSPPLVSQDQETQYF	TGTGCCAGCTCACCACCGTTGGTTTCACAGGACCAAGAGACCCAGTACTTC
TRBV5-1	TRBD2	TRBJ2-3	-	CASSTPPTSGGVADTQYF	TGCGCCAGCAGCACCCCCCCGACTAGCGGGGGAGTGGCAGATACGCAGTATTTT
TRBV1	-	TRBJ1-1	-	CTSSQKIPLNRGGTEAFF	TGCACCAGCAGCCAAAAGATACCCCTAAACAGGGGTGGCACTGAAGCTTTCTTT
TRBV27	TRBD1	TRBJ2-2	once	CASSLEETGSTGELFF	TGTGCCAGCAGTTTAGAAGAGACAGGGAGCACCGGGGAGCTGTTTTTT
TRBV4-1	-	TRBJ1-3	-	CASSQAGGVGNTIYF	TGCGCCAGCAGCCAAGCCGGAGGGGTTGGAAACACCATATATTTT
TRBV28	-	TRBJ1-1	many	CASSLLMFTLNTEAFF	TGTGCCAGCAGTTTATTGATGTTCACATTGAACACTGAAGCTTTCTTT
TRBV13	TRBD2	TRBJ2-7	-	CASSLVAGGSYEQYF	TGTGCCAGCAGCTTAGTAGCGGGAGGGTCCTACGAGCAGTACTTC
TRBV2	TRBD2	TRBJ2-1	-	CASSEASGRYNEQFF	TGTGCCAGCAGTGAGGCTAGCGGGCGGTACAATGAGCAGTTCTTC
TRBV5-4	TRBD2	TRBJ2-3	once	CASSGPWGGGSYTQYF	TGTGCCAGCAGCGGCCCTTGGGGCGGGGGGTCATATACGCAGTATTTT
TRBV28	-	TRBJ1-2	few	CASSLVGAEGYTF	TGTGCCAGCAGTTTGGTGGGGGCCGAGGGCTACACCTTC
TRBV4-1	-	TRBJ1-4	few	CASSQVGLNEKLFF	TGCGCCAGCAGCCAAGTGGGCCTGAATGAAAAACTGTTTTTT
TRBV30	-	TRBJ2-1	-	CAWKGVNEQFF	TGTGCCTGGAAGGGGGTAAATGAGCAGTTCTTC
TRBV7-9	TRBD2	TRBJ2-7	few	CASSTSGSRFYEQYF	TGTGCCAGCAGCACTAGCGGGAGTAGGTTCTACGAGCAGTACTTC
TRBV6-1	TRBD1	TRBJ2-7	-	CASSARDRGPYEQYF	TGTGCCAGCAGTGCACGGGACAGGGGACCCTACGAGCAGTACTTC
TRBV6-1	-	TRBJ1-1	-	CASSERGGGNTEAFF	TGTGCCAGCAGTGAACGGGGAGGGGGAAACACTGAAGCTTTCTTT
TRBV6-1	-	TRBJ1-2	few	CASSETPDSVYGYTF	TGTGCCAGCAGTGAAACTCCGGACAGTGTCTATGGCTACACCTTC
TRBV19	TRBD1	TRBJ1-5	-	CASSMGQGSNQPQHF	TGTGCCAGTAGTATGGGACAGGGGAGCAATCAGCCCCAGCATTTT
TRBV10-3	TRBD2	TRBJ2-2	-	CAHGAGEVSGELFF	TGTGCCCACGGGGCGGGAGAAGTGTCCGGGGAGCTGTTTTTT
TRBV7-9	-	TRBJ2-5	-	CASSLTGRLPGGETQYF	TGTGCCAGCAGCTTAACGGGCAGATTGCCCGGAGGGGAGACCCAGTACTTC
TRBV15	TRBD1	TRBJ2-3	-	CATSTRKATGGRTDTQYF	TGTGCCACCAGCACCCGAAAAGCAACAGGGGGCCGCACAGATACGCAGTATTTT
TRBV2	TRBD2	TRBJ2-7	once	CASSESGTSVYEQYF	TGTGCCAGCAGTGAATCGGGGACTAGCGTCTACGAGCAGTACTTC
TRBV7-9	TRBD1	TRBJ2-5	once	CASSPTGGYGETQYF	TGTGCCAGCAGCCCGACAGGGGGTTATGGAGAGACCCAGTACTTC
TRBV19	-	TRBJ1-2	-	CASSLQVSGERGYTF	TGTGCCAGTAGTCTGCAAGTCTCGGGGGAGCGGGGCTACACCTTC
TRBV27	-	TRBJ2-7	once	CASSKYGEQYF	TGTGCCAGCAGTAAGTACGGGGAGCAGTACTTC
TRBV6-1	TRBD1	TRBJ2-7	-	CASTGTGGYEQYF	TGTGCCAGCACCGGGACAGGGGGTTACGAGCAGTACTTC
TRBV7-9	-	TRBJ1-2	-	CASSLDSGGGGYTF	TGTGCCAGCAGCTTAGACTCCGGAGGAGGGGGCTACACCTTC